What follows describes a single T cell receptor (beta chain). It has no known antigen specificity. Base qualities are not at hand, and no much larger clone is one base apart. These data come from a study of identical twins (dated by TCRdb to about 2016). In the study overall: To test whether fetal clonotypes persist, this study deep-sequenced TCR alpha and beta repertoires from monozygotic twins, from unrelated adults of various ages, and from cord blood. Replicate twin experiments were performed at different times using different library preparation protocols to rule out contamination.

What the authors observed across the whole study: Compared with coincidental sharing between unrelated individuals, out-of-frame TCR alpha sequences shared between twins showed an excess of sequences with low generation probability. Fewer insertions were carried by abundant cord blood beta clonotypes; a weaker similar trend was observed in young adult naive repertoires, while no such trend was observed in memory repertoires. Because the same donors could not be followed over many years, the conclusions depended on cross-sectional statistical analysis. Out-of-frame TCR alpha sharing in monozygotic twins was systematically underestimated by recombination models, whereas sharing between unrelated individuals was in agreement with the recombination models. Zero-insertion analyses could be partly confounded by invariant T cells such as MAIT and iNKT, although diverse VJ usage argued against such confounding for most clonotypes. A weaker excess of twin sharing was found in beta out-of-frame sequences because the signal-to-noise ratio was lowered by fewer shared sequences.

Preparation of the library involved 5' RACE. Sequenced using an Illumina HiSeq 2000. Template switching introduced a universal primer binding site; the final cDNA contained a unique molecular identifier, enabling accurate counting of TCR cDNA molecules. First-strand cDNA for TCR alpha and beta chains was synthesized from specific primers in the conserved constant-segment region. Each cDNA library was double barcoded, with a SMART-Mk sample barcode plus Illumina barcodes, to control for contamination. TruSeq adapter sequences, together with Illumina sample barcodes, were added in two successive PCR steps. The Illumina HiSeq platform was used with custom primers to sequence TCR alpha and beta cDNA libraries. As for the original processing: MiGEC was used to process raw reads and extract unique molecular identifiers, and MiXCR was used to find CDR3 positions. For each individual, recombination models were inferred using an EM algorithm with the repgenHMM and IGoR tools. Shared clonotypes were analyzed with the tcR package in R, and sharing was normalized by the product of cloneset sizes. To study raw recombination without the effects of thymic and clonal selection, out-of-frame nonproductive sequences were analyzed. TCRdb passed the public sequencing reads through fastp at Q25 and MiXCR, retaining productive beta sequences. When rows share a CDR3 protein, they turn into one entry using the most common DNA and genes. V and J calls and clone size were set by TCRdb, not the authors. The table for this sample lists roughly 500,000 distinct CDR3 sequences; roughly 21% of them were counted only once. The ten largest make up 0.8% to 1% of the sample.

CDR1 is given as SGHRS and CDR2 as YFSETQ, both from the germline V gene. Trimming removed 0 bases from V and 4 bases from J, leaving 11 bases between the germline ends. Taken from cysteine to phenylalanine, the CDR3 has 15 residues. The only DNA kept is the CDR3, 45 bases in frame from the first base. Only healthy Caucasian donors were included. The twin cohort comprised three pairs of female monozygotic twins, all aged about 18 to 29 years. CD4+ and CD8+ T cell populations were isolated with positive isolation kits from Invitrogen. This sample was also put to use in a study of T cells expressing NK-cell markers. From that second study: TCR beta-chain repertoires were profiled in sorted CD3+CD56+NKG2C+, CD3+CD56+NKG2C- and CD3+CD56-NKG2C+ T-cell subsets from roughly eight donors. Among the eight sequenced donors, only one was HCMV-seronegative, while the other seven were HCMV-seropositive. In several experiments an anti-gammadeltaTCR antibody was added to restrict sorting to alphabetaTCR-expressing T cells. In a handful of donors, the dominant CD3+CD56+NKG2C+ clonotypes were found to rank among the top 10 CD8+ clonotypes and to make up about 1.0-7.0% of CD8+ T cells. Those dominant clonotypes were again the most abundant among CD3+CD56-NKG2C+ cells in a few donors, at roughly 28.3-60.1%. It remained unclear whether the expanded NKG2C-expressing T cell clones were specific for HCMV antigens. Randomly selected healthy volunteers, three men and five women, were used as the eight sequenced donors. To determine HCMV serostatus, a commercial ELISA kit was used to detect HCMV-specific IgG in serum. MIGEC was used to demultiplex reads and group reads by UMI, and MiTCR was used to assemble and quantify clonotypes. To exclude erroneous sequences, only TCR cDNA sequences supported by at least two reads were retained. Downstream repertoire analysis used the tcR package, and clonotypes were matched across fractions by CDR3 nucleotide sequence plus V segment. VDJmatch was used to annotate antigen specificity against VDJdb, with one amino acid substitution in CDR3 allowed.

The receptor chain draws on TRBV5-1 and TRBJ2-1; the D gene cannot be resolved reliably. Sequencing was carried out using CD4+ T cells sorted from blood. The TCR originated in a woman under 30 in good health. For the CDR3, the sequence is CASSLGRPTYNEQFF. The nucleotides read TGCGCCAGCAGCTTGGGGCGGCCGACATACAATGAGCAGTTCTTC.